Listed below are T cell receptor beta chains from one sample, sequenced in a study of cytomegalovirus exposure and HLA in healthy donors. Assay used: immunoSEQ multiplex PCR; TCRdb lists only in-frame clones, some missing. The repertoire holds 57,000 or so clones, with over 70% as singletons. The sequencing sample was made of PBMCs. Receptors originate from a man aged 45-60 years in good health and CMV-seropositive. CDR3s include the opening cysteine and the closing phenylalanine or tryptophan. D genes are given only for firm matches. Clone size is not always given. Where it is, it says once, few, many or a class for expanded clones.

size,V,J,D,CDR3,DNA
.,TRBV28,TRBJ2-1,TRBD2,CASSFRRTGLAGGLEQFF,TGTGCCAGCAGTTTTAGAAGAACGGGACTAGCGGGAGGATTGGAGCAGTTCTTC
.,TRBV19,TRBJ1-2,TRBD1,CASEQGTSYGYTF,TGTGCCAGCGAACAGGGGACTTCATATGGCTACACCTTC
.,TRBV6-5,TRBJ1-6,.,CASSPGGLGTLHF,TGTGCCAGCAGCCCGGGAGGGCTCGGAACCCTCCACTTT
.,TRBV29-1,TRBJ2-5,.,CSVDRGQETQYF,TGCAGCGTTGATCGGGGGCAAGAGACCCAGTACTTC
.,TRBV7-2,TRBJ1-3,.,CASSPALASGNTIYF,TGTGCCAGCAGCCCTGCCCTAGCCTCTGGAAACACCATATATTTT
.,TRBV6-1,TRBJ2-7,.,CASSEAGAGGWDEQYF,TGTGCCAGCAGTGAAGCGGGGGCAGGCGGGTGGGACGAGCAGTACTTC
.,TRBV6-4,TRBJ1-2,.,CASSDRADGAYGYTF,TGTGCCAGCAGTGACAGGGCGGATGGGGCCTATGGCTACACCTTC
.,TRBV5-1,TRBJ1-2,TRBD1,CASSFQGAYGYTF,TGCGCCAGCAGCTTTCAGGGGGCCTATGGCTACACCTTC
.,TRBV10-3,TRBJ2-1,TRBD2,CAISEREGSYNEQFF,TGTGCCATCAGTGAGCGGGAGGGTTCGTACAATGAGCAGTTCTTC
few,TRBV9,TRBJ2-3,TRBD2,CASKGGVAGESGTDTQYF,TGTGCCAGCAAGGGAGGGGTGGCGGGAGAATCTGGCACAGATACGCAGTATTTT
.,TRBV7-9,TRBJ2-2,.,CASSLVAASGELFF,TGTGCCAGCAGCTTAGTCGCGGCGTCCGGGGAGCTGTTTTTT
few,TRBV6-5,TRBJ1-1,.,CASSNGNTEAFF,TGTGCCAGCAGTAACGGGAACACTGAAGCTTTCTTT
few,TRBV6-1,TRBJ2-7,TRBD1,CASRGQGLGFYEQYF,TGTGCCAGCCGGGGACAGGGTCTGGGTTTCTACGAGCAGTACTTC
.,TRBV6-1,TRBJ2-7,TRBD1,CASMSGQGPDEQYF,TGTGCCAGCATGTCGGGACAGGGGCCGGACGAGCAGTACTTC
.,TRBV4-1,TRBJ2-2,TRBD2,CASSQPLAGGPGELFF,TGCGCCAGCAGCCAACCCCTAGCGGGAGGGCCCGGGGAGCTGTTTTTT
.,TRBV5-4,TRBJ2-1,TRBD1,CASRGAGGYNEQFF,TGTGCCAGCAGGGGGGCAGGGGGCTACAATGAGCAGTTCTTC
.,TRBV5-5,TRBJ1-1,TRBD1,CASSEQGAVNTEAFF,TGTGCCAGCAGCGAACAGGGGGCCGTGAACACTGAAGCTTTCTTT
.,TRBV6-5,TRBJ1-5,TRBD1,CASSAPTGENQPQHF,TGTGCCAGCAGTGCCCCGACAGGGGAGAATCAGCCCCAGCATTTT
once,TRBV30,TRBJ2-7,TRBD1,CAWSPGTGEEQYF,TGTGCCTGGAGTCCCGGGACAGGGGAAGAGCAGTACTTC
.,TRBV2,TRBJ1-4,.,CASSTKEKLFF,TGTGCCAGCAGCACAAAAGAAAAACTGTTTTTT
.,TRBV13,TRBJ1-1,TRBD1,CASSTDGTGGNTEAFF,TGTGCCAGCAGCACAGACGGGACAGGGGGGAACACTGAAGCTTTCTTT
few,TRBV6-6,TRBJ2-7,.,CASSPSRGVETYEQYF,TGTGCCAGCAGTCCCTCCAGGGGGGTTGAGACCTACGAGCAGTACTTC
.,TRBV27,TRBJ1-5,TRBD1,CASRGQGWSQPQHF,TGTGCCAGCAGGGGACAGGGGTGGAGTCAGCCCCAGCATTTT
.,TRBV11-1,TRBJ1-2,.,CASSSQGPGGYTF,TGTGCCAGCAGCTCCCAGGGTCCCGGTGGCTACACCTTC
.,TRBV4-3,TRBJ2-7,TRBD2,CASSQSTSGNHEQYF,TGCGCCAGCAGCCAATCGACTAGCGGTAACCACGAGCAGTACTTC
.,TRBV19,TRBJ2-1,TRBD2,CASSMGGSGTSYNEQFF,TGTGCCAGTAGTATGGGTGGTAGCGGGACTTCCTACAATGAGCAGTTCTTC